This T cell receptor beta chain was recovered during a study of shared clonotypes between healthy human individuals (dated by TCRdb to 2018 to 2021). Turning to the overall study: Three men and a couple of women, aged 18 to 49 years, made up the cohort. The study deeply sequenced blood TCR repertoires of five healthy adults to estimate repertoire size and the extent of clonotype sharing between individuals. For each donor, three plates each were used for CD4 naive and CD4 memory, two plates were used for CD8 naive, and one plate was used for CD8 memory. Libraries were prepared and TCR repertoires were sequenced by different laboratories using diverse techniques, in order to increase sequencing depth and limit assay-specific biases. Between about 0.9 and 9 billion PBMCs per donor were obtained by leukapheresis.

Donors were healthy HIV-negative adults with no recently reported acute infections or vaccinations. Every donor was a Caucasian adult living in Nashville, Tennessee, USA. CD4+ T cells were enriched through magnetic negative selection, after which naive cells were positively selected on CD45RA and the remaining negative fraction served as the memory subset. Blood was collected by leukapheresis, and PBMCs were isolated by Ficoll-Histopaque density gradient centrifugation and then cryopreserved in liquid nitrogen vapor phase. Purity and quantity of every magnetically sorted T cell population were checked by analytical flow cytometry. Each sorted fraction had its genomic DNA isolated and then quantified by UV absorbance on a Nanodrop 2000c. Using the deep immunoSEQ assay, TCR CDR3 regions were amplified from genomic DNA by multiplex PCR. Genomic DNA extracted from each cell subset was distributed evenly over all wells of several immunoSEQ 96-well plates, and each plate served as one replicate. For sorted subsets, 200 to 250 ng of genomic DNA, equivalent to 25,000 to 30,000 T cell genomes, went into each replicate PCR. The purified libraries were quantified using a Qubit 3.0 fluorometer, sized with a Bioanalyzer 2100, and then quantified again using the KAPA Library Quantification kit. Every immunoSEQ 96-well plate was sequenced on a separate single-read 150-cycle Illumina NextSeq 550 flow cell. For the original study's pipeline: Because only junctional sequences without quality scores were contained in the immunoSEQ output, filtering matching that applied to full-length reads could not be performed. To assign V/J genes and CDR3, sequences were annotated using PyIR, a Python wrapper for IgBLAST v1.9, with IMGT germline references. Reads were filtered out if the reads had weak V/J assignments (E-value above 1e-6), no CDR3, stop codons, out-of-frame junctions, or ambiguous translated residues. V3J clonotypes were defined by identical inferred V gene, J gene, and CDR3 amino acid sequence. To compute the percentage overlap between repertoires, the number of shared unique clonotypes was divided by the size of the smaller repertoire. RTK rarefaction, the Chao1 estimator, and Recon v2.1 estimates of unobserved clonotypes were used to assess repertoire richness. Generation probabilities were computed with OLGA for all TCRbeta clonotypes obtained by the gDNA method from several donors. TCRdb's version of the immuneACCESS table is confined to in-frame rearrangements and falls short of the full clone set. An unresolved V gene accounts for under half of the shortfall where checked; the remainder is of unknown origin. V and J calls and clone size are given by that table; D and trimming were obtained from the DNA. This sample gives 1.6 million or so clones in total; 98% of them show up just once. The top ten clonotypes cover 0.36% of the sample.

A word on this clone: Its antigen is still unknown. Qualities for individual bases were not recorded, and no much larger clone is one base off.

Beyond this particular receptor, the publication reports: Because the study included a small number of donors, the genetic and exposure-history diversity represented was limited. Across a few donors, 4.5% to 6.5% of naive CD4, approximately 3.6% of naive CD8, about 2.3% of memory CD4, and 0.3% to 0.45% of memory CD8 clonotypes were shared. Naive subsets generally had larger estimated clonotype richness than memory subsets did. Pairwise subsampling indicated that sequencing depth was expected to affect the degree of clonotype sharing among donors. Only blood was sampled, and tissue TCR repertoires likely differ from those in blood. Rarefaction of sorted-subset datasets indicated incomplete sequencing despite the large sequencing depth. Clonotypes shared by all four sorted-subset donors showed higher generation probabilities than non-shared clonotypes.

The TCR was taken from a man younger than 40 in good health. The source material was naive CD4+ T cells sorted from blood. This specimen's cell subset or site label, interpreted: CD45RA+ positively selected.

The DNA sequence follows: TGTGCCAGCAGTTCTTCCCGCGGGAGGGTCTACGAGCAGTACTTC. This codes for CASSSSRGRVYEQYF. The chain is made from TRBV27 and TRBJ2-7; the central 9 bases match TRBD2. Its CDR3 holds 15 amino acids, cysteine through phenylalanine. The DNA shown is the 45-base CDR3, in frame from base 1. The germline V gene (reference sequence) specifies MNHEY as CDR1 and SMNVEV as CDR2. From V the trimming removes 4 bases and from J it removes 3 bases, while the gene matches leave 7 bases of the junction unaccounted for.